These 9 T cell receptor beta chains originate from one sample sequenced in a study of blood T cell repertoires in COVID-19 (dated by TCRdb to the early 2020s). Library prep was done by the immunoSEQ multiplex PCR assay. Here the immuneACCESS table is served through TCRdb, limited to in-frame sequences with V and J called. Missing clones are a known gap in these copies; in checked studies unresolved V genes cover under half, and the rest lacks a known reason. Recorded for this sample are approximately 250,000 clones; around nine tenths of them occurred a single time. Around 4% of the sample comes from the top ten. Sequenced sample: PBMCs or T cells enriched from blood (not recorded which). Source of these receptors: a young woman who had recovered from COVID-19.

The V gene is TRBV5-1, the J gene TRBJ2-3; tentatively, D is TRBD1 (5 bases). CDR3 size: 14 residues. Germline-derived CDR1 and CDR2 are SGHRS and YFSETQ. Deletions cut 4 bases from V and 3 bases from J, with 12 bases between. The CDR3 loop reads CASSLRQLTDTQYF. CDR3 nucleotides: TGCGCCAGCAGCCTCAGACAGCTTACAGATACGCAGTATTTT.

In this sample, this clone turned up once. The chain employs TRBV5-5 and TRBJ2-7, with a possible D match to TRBD2 (5 bases). The germline V and J ends were trimmed by 4 bases and 4 bases, with 18 bases remaining between them. The V gene's germline CDR1 is SGHKS and CDR2 YYEKEE (reference sequence). This CDR3 has 15 residues. The CDR3 is CASSPAWETRYEQYF. CDR3 in DNA: TGTGCCAGCAGCCCCGCGTGGGAGACACGATACGAGCAGTACTTC. Together with reference TRBV5-5 and TRBJ2-7, the CDR3 gives the full variable domain: DAGVTQSPTHLIKTRGQQVTLRCSPISGHKSVSWYQQVLGQGPQFIFQYYEKEERGRGNFPDRFSARQFPNYSSELNVNALLLGDSALYLCASSPAWETRYEQYFGPGTRLTVT.

The CDR3 sequence is CASSYPGQRSSEAFF. The CDR3 DNA follows: TGTGCCAGCAGCTACCCGGGACAGCGAAGTTCTGAAGCTTTCTTT. The genes are TRBV6-5 and TRBJ1-1; TRBD1 matches 7 bases. Per the germline V gene, CDR1 is MNHEY and CDR2 is SVGAGI. J was trimmed by 6 bases and V by 6 bases; bases with no gene match: 13. The CDR3 is 15 amino acids.

The chain combines TRBV19 with TRBJ1-2; D perhaps matches TRBD1 (6 bases). This CDR3 is built from 15 residues. Germline values: CDR1 LNHDA, CDR2 SQIVND (reference sequence). Trimming left V 4 bases short and J 0 bases short, with 12 bases between. The DNA for the CDR3 is TGTGCCAGTAGTAGAGGACGGACAGCTAACTATGGCTACACCTTC. The encoded protein is CASSRGRTANYGYTF.

The J gene is TRBJ1-2, the V gene TRBV14; D gene uncertain. Germline CDR1 is SGHDN and CDR2 is FVKESK. This CDR3 is 13 amino acids long. Between the trimmed V and J ends, which lost 1 base and 8 bases, there was a span of 11 bases. The chain's CDR3 is CASSQGVWRGYTF. CDR3 coding DNA: TGTGCCAGCAGCCAAGGGGTCTGGCGGGGCTACACCTTC.

The chain links TRBV7-3 to TRBJ1-1; D is undetermined. The V end lost 3 bases, the J end lost 3 bases, and 14 bases lay between the germline ends. The CDR3 has 15 amino acids. Germline CDR1 is SGHTA and CDR2 is FQGTGA. CDR3 amino acids: CASSFSAGLDTEAFF. CDR3 sequence (DNA): TGTGCCAGCAGCTTCAGCGCGGGGTTAGACACTGAAGCTTTCTTT.

V is TRBV3-1 (or the pseudogene TRBV3-2) and J is TRBJ1-6; 7 bases match TRBD1. Germline V gene lookup returns CDR1 LGHDT and CDR2 YNNKEL (reference sequence). The CDR3 totals 15 residues. V trimming: 4 bases; J trimming: 5 bases; junction bases outside the gene matches: 5. The CDR3, as DNA: TGTGCCAGCAGCCTCCGGGACAGCAATAATTCACCCCTCCACTTT. Translating it yields CASSLRDSNNSPLHF.

J is TRBJ1-1 and V is TRBV29-1; D unclear. CDR1 is SQVTM, CDR2 ANQGSEA, per germline. The CDR3 extends over 12 amino acids. CDR3 protein: CISRGPGTEAFF. The CDR3 DNA reads as TGCATCTCGAGAGGGCCCGGGACTGAAGCTTTCTTT.

The J gene is TRBJ2-5, the V gene TRBV7-9, with 11 positions matching TRBD2. Trimming took 5 bases from V and 5 from J; bases not matched to a gene: 4. Germline-derived CDR1 and CDR2 are SEHNR and FQNEAQ (reference sequence). The CDR3 is 14 residues long. The CDR3 nucleotides read TGTGCCAGCAGCGAAGTAGCGGGAGGGGAGACCCAGTACTTC. Its protein product is CASSEVAGGETQYF. The whole variable domain, remainder taken from reference TRBV7-9 and TRBJ2-5, is DTGVSQNPRHKITKRGQNVTFRCDPISEHNRLYWYRQTLGQGPEFLTYFQNEAQLEKSRLLSDRFSAERPKGSFSTLEIQRTEQGDSAMYLCASSEVAGGETQYFGPGTRLLVL.